This T cell receptor (beta chain) originates from a study of regulatory T cells in long-lasting Graves disease. Between the trimmed V and J ends, which lost 5 bases and 3 bases, there was a span of 16 bases. There are 14 residues in the CDR3. CDR1 DFQATT and CDR2 SNEGSKA come from the germline V gene (reference sequence). Arm-PCR with iRepertoire HTBI primers amplified the CDR3 regions for these TCR beta libraries. TCRdb redid the calling of the multiplex PCR reads with MiXCR, one entry per CDR3 protein. The sample includes some 370,000 distinct CDR3 sequences, roughly 20% of them seen just once. In regard to this clonotype: Its antigen remains unknown.

Study conclusions and caveats: Graves' patients with persistent disease showed TCR diversity lower than patients newly diagnosed. Repertoires from persistent disease leaned toward TRBV28, TRBJ1-2 and TRBJ2-5. Accuracy could have been hurt by small sample size.

Indicated time point: persistent/refractory GD, antithyroid drugs over 5 years with positive TRAb. PBMC-extracted RNA yielded the TCR library. This TCR was sampled from a female donor with Graves disease. This chain links TRBV20-1 with TRBJ2-5; tentatively, D is TRBD2 (6 bases). Sequenced material: peripheral blood mononuclear cells (PBMCs), taken when the disease was refractory, from a patient treated with antithyroid drugs. CDR3 region: CSASRWDFEETQYF. The CDR3 DNA sequence: TGCAGTGCTTCAAGGTGGGACTTCGAAGAGACCCAGTACTTC.